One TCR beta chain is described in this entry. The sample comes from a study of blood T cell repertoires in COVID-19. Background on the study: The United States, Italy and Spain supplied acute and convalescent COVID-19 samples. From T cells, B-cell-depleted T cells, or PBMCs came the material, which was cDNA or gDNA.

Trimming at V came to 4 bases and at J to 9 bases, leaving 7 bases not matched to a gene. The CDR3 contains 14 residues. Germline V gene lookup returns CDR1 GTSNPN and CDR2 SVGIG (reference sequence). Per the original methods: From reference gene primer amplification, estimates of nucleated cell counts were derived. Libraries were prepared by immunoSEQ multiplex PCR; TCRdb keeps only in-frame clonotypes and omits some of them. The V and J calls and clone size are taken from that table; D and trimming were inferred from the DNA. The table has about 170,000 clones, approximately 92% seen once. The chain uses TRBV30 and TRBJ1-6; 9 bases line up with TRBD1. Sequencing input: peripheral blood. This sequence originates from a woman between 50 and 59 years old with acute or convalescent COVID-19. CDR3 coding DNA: TGTGCCTGGAATCTGGGACAGGGTAGTTCACCCCTCCACTTT. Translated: CAWNLGQGSSPLHF.